Only a few counts were recorded for the clone carrying this TCR beta chain. As yet, its antigen is unknown. Germline CDR1 reads MGHRA; CDR2 reads YSYEKL. The CDR3 totals 14 residues. The ends lost 1 base at V and 7 bases at J; junction bases unmatched: 1. This entry belongs to a study of cytomegalovirus exposure and HLA in healthy donors. Study details: It was reported in a later analysis that the 90 to 150 validation repertoires used the same platform as the approximately 670 first-cohort repertoires.

Libraries were prepared by immunoSEQ multiplex PCR; TCRdb keeps only in-frame clonotypes and omits some of them. The sample comprises about 200,000 clones, about 79% of which are singletons, and around 15% rests with the top ten. Study results and caveats: Accounts indicate the classifier identified cytomegalovirus status with strong specificity and sensitivity.

This TCR was sampled from a woman aged 30 to 39 in good health and CMV-seropositive. This chain joins TRBV4-1 and TRBJ1-5, with TRBD1 matching over 10 bases. What was sequenced was PBMCs. The CDR3 sequence: CASSQGTGGQPQHF. The DNA of the CDR3 is TGCGCCAGCAGCCAAGGGACAGGGGGACAGCCCCAGCATTTT.